One sample yielded the 12 T cell receptor beta chains listed below, sequenced in a study of blood T cells in healthy people across ages. Alongside a J-beta primer mix, a sample-barcoded 5' primer served in a second PCR lasting about 7 to 12 cycles. TCRdb processed the 5' RACE reads anew with MiXCR; each CDR3 protein has one entry. Of approximately 1,000,000 distinct CDR3 sequences in the sample, more than 35% were seen once. Sample: blood. The source of these receptors is a woman aged 60-75 years in good health.

This sequence joins TRBV5-6 and TRBJ1-2, with 8 bases matching TRBD1. Per the germline V gene, CDR1 is SGHDT and CDR2 is YYEEEE. After removal of 4 bases from V and 7 bases from J, the junction contained 6 bases not matched to a gene. The CDR3 extends over 13 amino acids. CDR3 sequence reads: CASSPTGVGGYTF. DNA for the CDR3: TGTGCCAGCAGCCCGACAGGGGTGGGTGGCTACACCTTC.

This chain links TRBV6-5 with TRBJ1-5; no clear D. The CDR3 is 15 amino acids. Germline CDR1 is MNHEY and CDR2 is SVGAGI. Trimming stripped 0 bases from V and 0 bases from J, with 6 bases between. The CDR3 here is CASSYSAGSNQPQHF. In DNA, the CDR3 is TGTGCCAGCAGTTACTCTGCGGGTAGCAATCAGCCCCAGCATTTT.

This chain joins TRBV7-2 and TRBJ2-7; 8 nucleotides agree with TRBD1. The CDR3 runs 15 residues. Germline V gene lookup returns CDR1 SGHTA and CDR2 FQGNSA. V shed 3 bases and J 3 bases; nucleotides not matched to a gene: 7. DNA of the CDR3: TGTGCCAGCAGCTTCCAGGGGGCGATTAGCTACGAGCAGTACTTC. Translation gives CASSFQGAISYEQYF. The complete variable domain, with remaining parts taken from reference TRBV7-2 and TRBJ2-7, reads GAGVSQSPSNKVTEKGKDVELRCDPISGHTALYWYRQSLGQGLEFLIYFQGNSAPDKSGLPSDRFSAERTGGSVSTLTIQRTQQEDSAVYLCASSFQGAISYEQYFGPGTRLTVT.

This clonotype was seen a handful of times. V usage is TRBV6-5 and J usage is TRBJ1-2, with a possible D match to TRBD1 (6 bases). V was clipped by 0 bases and J by 6 bases, with 8 bases between them. Germline lookup yields CDR1 MNHEY and CDR2 SVGAGI. The CDR3 sequence is 13 residues long. The CDR3 DNA follows: TGTGCCAGCAGTTACTCGAGGGGGAATGGCTACACCTTC. Translation: CASSYSRGNGYTF.

This clonotype was observed a single time. The gene calls are TRBV5-6 and TRBJ2-6; D call uncertain. Germline V lookup: CDR1 SGHDT, CDR2 YYEEEE. The V and J ends lost 0 bases and 4 bases respectively, with 11 bases between them. The CDR3 sequence is 16 residues long. The CDR3 loop reads CASSLGLGIGANVLTF. DNA of the CDR3: TGTGCCAGCAGCTTGGGTCTGGGGATCGGGGCCAACGTCCTGACTTTC.

For this clonotype: The missing conserved phenylalanine or tryptophan at the end of this CDR3 makes a read error likely. J is TRBJ2-1 and V is TRBV3-1, with 9 bases lining up with TRBD1. The last part of the DNA fits TRBJ2-7 better; the J call may be wrong. CDR1 and CDR2 from the germline V gene are LGHDT and YNNKEL (reference sequence). This CDR3 spans 14 amino acids. CDR3 sequence (DNA): TGTGCCAGCAGCAGTACAGGGGGCTTCTACGAGCAGTACATC. This codes for CASSSTGGFYEQYI.

The chain couples TRBV15 to TRBJ1-1, with 10 bases fitting TRBD1. CDR1 is LNHNV and CDR2 is YYDKDF in the germline V gene (reference sequence). Trimming removed 3 bases from V and 5 bases from J; junction bases left unmatched: 9. The CDR3 has 16 residues. The CDR3 nucleotides read TGTGCCACCAGCAGGCTCAGACAGGGGGCAGGGACTGAAGCTTTCTTT. Its protein product is CATSRLRQGAGTEAFF.

This clonotype was seen many times. V and J are TRBV7-2 and TRBJ2-1; D assignment may be TRBD1 or TRBD2 (5 bases each). This CDR3 is 15 amino acids long. Germline V CDR1 and CDR2: SGHTA, FQGNSA. V lost 5 bases to trimming and J lost 6 bases, with 17 bases between them. The CDR3 bases are TGTGCCAGCAGCCCGGGACCTCCGCAAAGCAATGAGCAGTTCTTC. This sequence encodes CASSPGPPQSNEQFF.

The chain combines TRBV4-1 with TRBJ1-4; D is unclear. The germline V and J ends were trimmed by 0 bases and 7 bases, with 12 bases remaining between them. CDR3 length: 15 amino acids. Germline-derived CDR1 and CDR2 are MGHRA and YSYEKL. CDR3 residues: CASSQEGGYSEKLFF. In DNA, the CDR3 is TGCGCCAGCAGCCAAGAGGGCGGTTATAGTGAAAAACTGTTTTTT.

Only a few counts were recorded for this clonotype. The rearrangement uses TRBV11-2 and TRBJ2-5, with D perhaps being TRBD1 or TRBD2 (5 bases each). V was clipped by 5 bases and J by 11 bases, with 27 bases between them. Germline V gene lookup returns CDR1 SGHAT and CDR2 FQNNGV. There are 16 residues in the CDR3. The DNA for the CDR3 is TGTGCCAGCAGCACCACAATCACAGGAGGTGGCGATGAGCAGTACTTC. It codes for CASSTTITGGGDEQYF.

This clonotype appeared a few times. The J gene is TRBJ2-1, the V gene TRBV30, with TRBD2 matching 7 bases. CDR1 is GTSNPN, CDR2 SVGIG, per germline (reference sequence). The CDR3 runs 16 residues. V dropped 0 bases and J dropped 6; count of bases not matched to a gene: 11. The CDR3: CAWSVESSGAGNEQFF. CDR3 in DNA: TGTGCCTGGAGTGTGGAATCTAGCGGAGCTGGCAATGAGCAGTTCTTC.

The J gene is TRBJ2-7, the V gene TRBV12-3 or TRBV12-4; D perhaps matches TRBD2 (6 bases). The V end lost 1 base, the J end lost 7 bases, and 11 bases lay between the germline ends. The CDR3 is 13 amino acids. CDR3 sequence (DNA): TGTGCCAGCAGTTTAGGGGGAGGCCGAGAGCAGTACTTC. This gives the protein CASSLGGGREQYF.